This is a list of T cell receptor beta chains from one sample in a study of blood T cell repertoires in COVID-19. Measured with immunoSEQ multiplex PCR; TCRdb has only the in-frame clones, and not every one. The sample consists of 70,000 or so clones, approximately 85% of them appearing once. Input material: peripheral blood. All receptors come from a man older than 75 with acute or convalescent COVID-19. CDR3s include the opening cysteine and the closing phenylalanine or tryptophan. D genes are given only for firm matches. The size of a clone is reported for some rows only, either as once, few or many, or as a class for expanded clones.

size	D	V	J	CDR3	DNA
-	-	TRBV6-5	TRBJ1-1	CASSYGYSQDTEAFF	TGTGCCAGCAGTTACGGTTACAGCCAGGACACTGAAGCTTTCTTT
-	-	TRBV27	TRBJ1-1	CASTSSIGAANTEAFF	TGTGCCAGCACCTCCTCGATAGGGGCAGCGAACACTGAAGCTTTCTTT
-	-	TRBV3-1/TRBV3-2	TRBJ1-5	CASSQGHGSQPQHF	TGTGCCAGCAGCCAAGGGCACGGGAGCCAGCCCCAGCATTTT
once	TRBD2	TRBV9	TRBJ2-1	CASNLLGLADNEQFF	TGTGCCAGCAACCTCCTAGGTCTAGCGGACAATGAGCAGTTCTTC
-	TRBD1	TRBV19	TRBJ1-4	CASSWTGTNEKLFF	TGTGCCAGTAGTTGGACAGGGACTAATGAAAAACTGTTTTTT
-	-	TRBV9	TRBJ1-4	CASSGRPGTLEKLFF	TGTGCCAGCAGCGGACGGCCCGGGACACTTGAAAAACTGTTTTTT
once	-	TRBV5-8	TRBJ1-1	CASSRLLNTEAFF	TGTGCCAGCTCGCGGCTCCTCAACACTGAAGCTTTCTTT
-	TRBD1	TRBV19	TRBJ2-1	CASNKPGQGTGEQFF	TGTGCCAGTAATAAGCCGGGACAGGGGACCGGTGAGCAGTTCTTC
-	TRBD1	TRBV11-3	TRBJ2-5	CASSLHHRGLGETQYF	TGTGCCAGCAGCCTACACCACAGGGGGCTTGGAGAGACCCAGTACTTC
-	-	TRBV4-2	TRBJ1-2	CASSQDLQGGYGYTF	TGTGCCAGCAGCCAAGATCTACAGGGTGGGTATGGCTACACCTTC
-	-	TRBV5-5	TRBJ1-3	CASSLRGSGNAIYF	TGTGCCAGCAGCTTAAGGGGCTCTGGAAACGCCATATATTTT
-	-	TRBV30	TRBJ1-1	CAWSPPGQPRAFF	TGTGCCTGGAGCCCTCCGGGACAACCTCGCGCTTTCTTT
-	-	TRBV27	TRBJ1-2	CASSLLRPGSNFNYGYTF	TGTGCCAGCAGTCTCCTCCGCCCGGGATCCAACTTTAACTATGGCTACACCTTC
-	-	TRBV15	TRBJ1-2	CATSRFPSGMDPLGYGYTF	TGTGCCACCAGCAGGTTTCCCTCCGGGATGGATCCCCTGGGCTATGGCTACACCTTC
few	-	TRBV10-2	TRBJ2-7	CASSEFGGEFGEQYF	TGCGCCAGCAGTGAGTTTGGTGGGGAGTTCGGGGAGCAGTACTTC
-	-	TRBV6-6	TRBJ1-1	CASRPYRNTEAFF	TGTGCCAGCAGGCCCTATCGGAACACTGAAGCTTTCTTT
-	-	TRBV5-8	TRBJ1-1	CASSLERAMNTEAFF	TGTGCCAGCAGCTTGGAGCGGGCTATGAACACTGAAGCTTTCTTT
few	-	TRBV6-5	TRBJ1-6	CASSYEPNSPLHF	TGTGCCAGCAGTTACGAGCCTAATTCACCCCTCCACTTT
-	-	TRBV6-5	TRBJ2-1	CASRGGGGEQFF	TGTGCCAGCAGGGGCGGAGGAGGAGAGCAGTTCTTC
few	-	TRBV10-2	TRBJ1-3	CASSDPHGGSGNTIYF	TGCGCCAGCAGTGACCCCCACGGCGGCTCTGGAAACACCATATATTTT
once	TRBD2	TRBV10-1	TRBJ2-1	CASSESGTSFDEQFF	TGCGCCAGCAGTGAGTCTGGGACTAGTTTCGATGAGCAGTTCTTC
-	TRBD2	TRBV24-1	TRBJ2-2	CATRGFGRTGELFF	TGTGCCACCAGGGGATTCGGGAGGACCGGGGAGCTGTTTTTT